The rows below give T cell receptor beta chains drawn from one sample of a study of T cells in Graves' hyperthyroidism and ophthalmopathy. TCRdb called the multiplex PCR reads again in MiXCR, with one record for every CDR3 protein. This table has about 620,000 distinct CDR3 sequences, around 15% appearing once. Input material: blood. These receptors were taken from a woman aged 25 to 45 with Graves' hyperthyroidism. CDR3s include the opening cysteine and the closing phenylalanine or tryptophan. Fields, in order: V gene, CDR3 length, clone size, D gene, J gene, CDR3 DNA, CDR3 protein. The D gene is left open where the match is weak. Not every row has a clone size; where given, it reads once, few, many or a size class.

TRBV4-3	16	many	.	TRBJ2-1	TGCGCCAGCAGCCAAGATGCGTCTAGGCAGACCAATGAGCAGTTCTTC	CASSQDASRQTNEQFF
TRBV11-1	16	many	.	TRBJ2-1	TGTGCCAGCAGCCCCCGTTCACGAAGACAGTACAATGAGCAGTTCTTC	CASSPRSRRQYNEQFF
TRBV2	14	many	TRBD1	TRBJ1-1	TGTGCCAGCAGTGGGGACAGGGACATCACTGAAGCTTTCTTT	CASSGDRDITEAFF
TRBV7-8	14	many	TRBD1	TRBJ1-1	TGTGCCAGCAGCTTACGGGACAGCAACACTGAAGCTTTCTTT	CASSLRDSNTEAFF
TRBV7-9	14	few	TRBD1	TRBJ1-5	TGTGCCAGCAGCTGGGGACAGGGGGCAGGGCCCCAGCATTTT	CASSWGQGAGPQHF
TRBV30	11	many	.	TRBJ2-5	TGTGCCTGGACAGGGCAAGAGACCCAGTACTTC	CAWTGQETQYF
TRBV9	15	.	TRBD1	TRBJ1-1	TGTGCCAGCAGGGACAGGACAAGGTCACACACTGAAGCTTTCTTT	CASRDRTRSHTEAFF
TRBV27	15	.	.	TRBJ1-1	TGTGCCAGCAGTTTATCGGGGACGGGCGGATTTACAGCTTTCTTT	CASSLSGTGGFTAFF
TRBV12-3/TRBV12-4	14	.	.	TRBJ1-5	TGTGCCAGCAAGTGGGATGTAAAGAATCAGCCCCAGCATTTT	CASKWDVKNQPQHF
TRBV25-1	16	few	.	TRBJ1-1	TGTGCCAGCAGTGAGATAAGGGGAAGGGGGAACACTGAAGCTTTCTTT	CASSEIRGRGNTEAFF
TRBV12-3/TRBV12-4	14	many	.	TRBJ1-1	TGTGCCAGCAGTTCCTTACAGGGTGGTACTGAAGCTTTCTTT	CASSSLQGGTEAFF
TRBV7-2	15	many	.	TRBJ2-7	TGTGCCAGCAGCTTAGGGGGGGGCAGGGCGTACGAGCAGTACTTC	CASSLGGGRAYEQYF
TRBV13	12	.	TRBD1	TRBJ2-3	TGTGCCAGCAGCTCCGACAGGGCCACGCAGTATTTT	CASSSDRATQYF
TRBV30	16	many	TRBD2	TRBJ2-3	TGTGCCTGGAGTGTAGGGAGCGGGAGGGCATCAGATACGCAGTATTTT	CAWSVGSGRASDTQYF
TRBV15	15	many	.	TRBJ2-4	TGTGCCACCAGCAGAAGCCTGGCGCGAGGGAGCATTCAGTACTTC	CATSRSLARGSIQYF
TRBV20-1	13	many	.	TRBJ1-2	TGCAGTGCTAGAGAACGGGGAGATTATGGCTACACCTTC	CSARERGDYGYTF
TRBV30	13	many	.	TRBJ2-1	TGTGCCTGGAGTGTACGGCCTTACAATGAGCAGTTCTTC	CAWSVRPYNEQFF
TRBV19	17	.	.	TRBJ2-1	TGTGCCAGTAGGGGGATAAGGGCGGGACGAGTTGGCAATGAGCAGTTCTTC	CASRGIRAGRVGNEQFF
TRBV29-1	11	few	.	TRBJ2-7	TGCAGCGTAAAACTCGTTGAGGGGCAGTACTTC	CSVKLVEGQYF
TRBV29-1	14	many	TRBD1	TRBJ2-7	TGCAGCGCGGGATCCGGGACAGACGTCTACGAGCAGTACTTC	CSAGSGTDVYEQYF
TRBV19	12	.	.	TRBJ1-2	TGTGCCAGTAGGGCGGGGCTCTATGGCTACACCTTC	CASRAGLYGYTF
TRBV14	21	.	.	TRBJ2-5	TGTGGCAGCAGCCTACGAGGGGACAGGCCCGCTAGCGGAACTAACCAAGAGACCCAGTACTTC	CGSSLRGDRPASGTNQETQYF
TRBV7-8	16	many	TRBD2	TRBJ2-3	TGTGCCAGCAGCCCTACGAGACTAGCGGGTACAGATACGCAGTATTTT	CASSPTRLAGTDTQYF
TRBV7-6	14	many	.	TRBJ2-7	TGTGCCAGCAGCCCGTCCGGAGACTCCCGGGAGCAGTACTTC	CASSPSGDSREQYF
TRBV12-3/TRBV12-4	16	.	TRBD1	TRBJ2-3	TGTGCCAGCAGACAATCGACAGGGGGCGGCACAGATACGCAGTATTTT	CASRQSTGGGTDTQYF
TRBV12-3/TRBV12-4	16	.	.	TRBJ1-4	TGTGCCAGCAGTTTTTCTGGGGGCAAGTTTAATGAAAAACTGTTTTTT	CASSFSGGKFNEKLFF
TRBV10-3	13	.	TRBD2	TRBJ2-7	TGTGCCATCAGTGTAGCGGGACACTCCGAGCAGTACTTC	CAISVAGHSEQYF
TRBV2	18	few	.	TRBJ2-3	TGTGCCAGCAGTGGAAGTAGGGCAATTTCCTCTAGCACAGATACGCAGTATTTT	CASSGSRAISSSTDTQYF
TRBV5-8	14	.	.	TRBJ1-2	TGTGCCAGCAGCTGGGGTTTCAACAACTATGGCTACACCTTC	CASSWGFNNYGYTF
TRBV28	15	many	.	TRBJ1-5	TGTGCCAGCAGTCATCCTGGCACAGCCAATCAGCCCCAGCATTTT	CASSHPGTANQPQHF
TRBV24-1	18	few	TRBD2	TRBJ2-1	TGTGCCACCAGTGATTCGCGCCCCGGGACTAGCGTCTACAATGAGCAGTTCTTC	CATSDSRPGTSVYNEQFF
TRBV7-2	15	.	TRBD1	TRBJ1-6	TGTGCCAGCAGTCGCACCGGGACAGACAATTCACCCCTCCACTTT	CASSRTGTDNSPLHF
TRBV11-2	16	many	.	TRBJ2-1	TGTGCCAGCAGCTTAGTTGCCGGTTTCTCCTACAATGAGCAGTTCTTC	CASSLVAGFSYNEQFF
TRBV7-2	15	many	TRBD2	TRBJ2-5	TGTGCCAGCAGCACCTCTAGCGGAGTAATGGAGACCCAGTACTTC	CASSTSSGVMETQYF
TRBV2	16	many	TRBD2	TRBJ2-3	TGTGCCAGCAGTGGAAGACTAGCGGGAGTTGCAGATACGCAGTATTTT	CASSGRLAGVADTQYF
TRBV6-1	14	.	.	TRBJ2-7	TGTGCCAGCAGTGAAGCGGGCCCCTCCTACGAGCAGTACTTC	CASSEAGPSYEQYF
TRBV5-1	16	few	TRBD2	TRBJ2-5	TGCGCCAGCAGAAAAACACTAGCGGGAGTAGGAGAGACCCAGTACTTC	CASRKTLAGVGETQYF
TRBV12-3/TRBV12-4	17	.	.	TRBJ2-5	TGTGCCAGCAGTTTTGGCCCGGGCAGCCCGGCCCAAGAGACCCAGTACTTC	CASSFGPGSPAQETQYF